Listed below are T cell receptor beta chains from one sample, sequenced in a study of cytomegalovirus exposure and HLA in healthy donors. TCRdb's copy holds only in-frame clones and misses some; the assay was immunoSEQ multiplex PCR. Of fewer than 250,000 clones listed, about 69% are singletons. Sequenced material: PBMCs. These receptor sequences come from a young man in good health and CMV-seropositive. Each CDR3 is given with its conserved first and last residue. Each record gives: V gene, D gene, clone size, J gene, CDR3 protein, CDR3 DNA. A D gene is named only where the DNA matches it firmly. Only some rows state a clone size, as once, few, many or a class for expanded clones.

v_gene: TRBV6-5; d_gene: .; abundance: .; j_gene: TRBJ2-7; CDR3aa: CASSYARDTSYEQYF; CDR3nt: TGTGCCAGCAGTTACGCTCGGGACACCTCCTACGAGCAGTACTTC
v_gene: TRBV2; d_gene: .; abundance: .; j_gene: TRBJ2-5; CDR3aa: CASSVAYQETQYF; CDR3nt: TGTGCCAGCAGTGTCGCGTACCAAGAGACCCAGTACTTC
v_gene: TRBV27; d_gene: .; abundance: .; j_gene: TRBJ2-1; CDR3aa: CASSLAGHLSYNEQFF; CDR3nt: TGTGCCAGCAGTTTGGCAGGACACCTATCCTACAATGAGCAGTTCTTC
v_gene: TRBV27; d_gene: .; abundance: .; j_gene: TRBJ2-2; CDR3aa: CASRRTTNTGELFF; CDR3nt: TGTGCCAGCAGACGGACAACGAACACCGGGGAGCTGTTTTTT
v_gene: TRBV5-6; d_gene: TRBD1; abundance: .; j_gene: TRBJ2-7; CDR3aa: CASSVDRVYEQYF; CDR3nt: TGTGCCAGCAGCGTGGACAGGGTCTACGAGCAGTACTTC
v_gene: TRBV5-6; d_gene: .; abundance: .; j_gene: TRBJ1-3; CDR3aa: CASSLAGGTSGNTIYF; CDR3nt: TGTGCCAGCAGCTTGGCCGGAGGGACCTCTGGAAACACCATATATTTT
v_gene: TRBV29-1; d_gene: TRBD2; abundance: .; j_gene: TRBJ2-2; CDR3aa: CSVRLARNTGELFF; CDR3nt: TGCAGCGTACGACTAGCCCGGAACACCGGGGAGCTGTTTTTT
v_gene: TRBV7-9; d_gene: .; abundance: .; j_gene: TRBJ2-5; CDR3aa: CSSSLGGVLYQETQYF; CDR3nt: TGTTCCAGCAGCTTAGGGGGGGTTTTGTACCAAGAGACCCAGTACTTC
v_gene: TRBV27; d_gene: TRBD1; abundance: .; j_gene: TRBJ1-2; CDR3aa: CASSSAGGDYGYTF; CDR3nt: TGTGCCAGCAGTTCCGCAGGGGGCGACTATGGCTACACCTTC
v_gene: TRBV30; d_gene: .; abundance: .; j_gene: TRBJ1-5; CDR3aa: CAWSVIKGGNQPQHF; CDR3nt: TGTGCCTGGAGTGTCATTAAGGGGGGCAATCAGCCCCAGCATTTT
v_gene: TRBV6-5; d_gene: TRBD2; abundance: .; j_gene: TRBJ2-7; CDR3aa: CASSSGLAGDFEQYF; CDR3nt: TGTGCCAGCAGTTCCGGACTAGCGGGAGACTTCGAGCAGTACTTC
v_gene: TRBV7-2; d_gene: .; abundance: .; j_gene: TRBJ2-5; CDR3aa: CASSLGRGQETQYF; CDR3nt: TGTGCCAGCAGCTTAGGCAGGGGACAAGAGACCCAGTACTTC
v_gene: TRBV5-6; d_gene: .; abundance: once; j_gene: TRBJ1-2; CDR3aa: CASSLSGGYTF; CDR3nt: TGTGCCAGCAGCTTGAGCGGGGGCTACACCTTC
v_gene: TRBV5-1; d_gene: .; abundance: .; j_gene: TRBJ1-4; CDR3aa: CASSLVPEVKEKLFF; CDR3nt: TGCGCCAGCAGCTTGGTGCCGGAGGTAAAGGAAAAACTGTTTTTT
v_gene: TRBV10-3; d_gene: .; abundance: .; j_gene: TRBJ1-4; CDR3aa: CATRGRADEKLFF; CDR3nt: TGTGCCACCCGGGGAAGGGCGGACGAAAAACTGTTTTTT
v_gene: TRBV19; d_gene: .; abundance: once; j_gene: TRBJ2-3; CDR3aa: CASNRGQDTDTQYF; CDR3nt: TGTGCCAGTAATAGGGGACAAGACACAGATACGCAGTATTTT
v_gene: TRBV7-3; d_gene: TRBD2; abundance: .; j_gene: TRBJ2-3; CDR3aa: CASSPIGLRLAGRLTPDTQYF; CDR3nt: TGTGCCAGCAGCCCCATCGGGTTACGACTAGCGGGACGCCTCACCCCAGATACGCAGTATTTT
v_gene: TRBV10-3; d_gene: TRBD1; abundance: .; j_gene: TRBJ2-7; CDR3aa: CAISERGREGEQYF; CDR3nt: TGTGCCATCAGTGAGAGGGGGCGCGAAGGAGAGCAGTACTTC
v_gene: TRBV29-1; d_gene: .; abundance: .; j_gene: TRBJ2-5; CDR3aa: CSVGRPGLQREETQYF; CDR3nt: TGCAGCGTTGGACGACCGGGACTCCAAAGAGAAGAGACCCAGTACTTC
v_gene: TRBV7-2; d_gene: .; abundance: once; j_gene: TRBJ2-5; CDR3aa: CASSRLRETQYF; CDR3nt: TGTGCCAGCAGCCGCCTACGGGAGACCCAGTACTTC
v_gene: TRBV7-9; d_gene: .; abundance: .; j_gene: TRBJ2-7; CDR3aa: CASSPWGNEQYF; CDR3nt: TGTGCCAGCAGCCCATGGGGCAACGAGCAGTACTTC
v_gene: TRBV6-5; d_gene: .; abundance: once; j_gene: TRBJ2-7; CDR3aa: CATTGSGEQYF; CDR3nt: TGTGCCACCACAGGGTCTGGCGAGCAGTACTTC
v_gene: TRBV30; d_gene: .; abundance: .; j_gene: TRBJ2-7; CDR3aa: CAWTGLGEQYF; CDR3nt: TGTGCCTGGACAGGGCTTGGCGAGCAGTACTTC
v_gene: TRBV10-1; d_gene: .; abundance: once; j_gene: TRBJ1-4; CDR3aa: CASSVGDSQKLFF; CDR3nt: TGCGCCAGCAGTGTTGGGGACTCTCAAAAACTGTTTTTT
v_gene: TRBV5-3; d_gene: .; abundance: .; j_gene: TRBJ2-7; CDR3aa: CAGGRSYEQYF; CDR3nt: TGTGCCGGAGGTCGTTCCTACGAGCAGTACTTC
v_gene: TRBV6-5; d_gene: .; abundance: .; j_gene: TRBJ1-2; CDR3aa: CASSYSRVTYGYTF; CDR3nt: TGTGCCAGCAGTTACTCCAGGGTTACCTATGGCTACACCTTC
v_gene: TRBV28; d_gene: TRBD1; abundance: once; j_gene: TRBJ1-4; CDR3aa: CASSSYKGQGADEKLFF; CDR3nt: TGTGCCAGCAGTTCCTATAAGGGACAGGGGGCCGATGAAAAACTGTTTTTT
v_gene: TRBV27; d_gene: .; abundance: few; j_gene: TRBJ2-1; CDR3aa: CASSGARVGLLGEQFF; CDR3nt: TGTGCCAGCAGTGGGGCCCGGGTGGGGCTACTGGGAGAGCAGTTCTTC
v_gene: TRBV18; d_gene: .; abundance: .; j_gene: TRBJ2-7; CDR3aa: CASSPDREYFEQYF; CDR3nt: TGTGCCAGCTCTCCGGACAGAGAATATTTCGAGCAGTACTTC
v_gene: TRBV7-9; d_gene: .; abundance: .; j_gene: TRBJ1-1; CDR3aa: CASSPTVFTEAFF; CDR3nt: TGTGCCAGCAGCCCGACAGTTTTCACTGAAGCTTTCTTT
v_gene: TRBV13; d_gene: .; abundance: .; j_gene: TRBJ2-7; CDR3aa: CASSPSRTYEQYF; CDR3nt: TGTGCCAGCAGCCCGTCGCGGACCTACGAGCAGTACTTC
v_gene: TRBV7-6; d_gene: .; abundance: once; j_gene: TRBJ2-6; CDR3aa: CASSLQGYVGANVLTF; CDR3nt: TGTGCCAGCAGCTTACAGGGTTATGTTGGGGCCAACGTCCTGACTTTC
v_gene: TRBV7-9; d_gene: TRBD1; abundance: .; j_gene: TRBJ1-2; CDR3aa: CASSSRNPGQGAHGYTF; CDR3nt: TGTGCCAGCAGCTCGCGAAATCCGGGACAGGGGGCGCATGGCTACACCTTC
v_gene: TRBV5-6; d_gene: TRBD1; abundance: .; j_gene: TRBJ2-1; CDR3aa: CASRLLGQGSYNEQFF; CDR3nt: TGTGCCAGCAGACTTTTAGGACAGGGTTCCTACAATGAGCAGTTCTTC
v_gene: TRBV5-1; d_gene: TRBD1; abundance: .; j_gene: TRBJ1-1; CDR3aa: CASTTTGGKTEAFF; CDR3nt: TGCGCCAGCACCACCACAGGGGGTAAGACTGAAGCTTTCTTT
v_gene: TRBV5-6; d_gene: .; abundance: once; j_gene: TRBJ1-1; CDR3aa: CASLPELTGLNTEAFF; CDR3nt: TGTGCCAGCCTTCCTGAACTTACAGGGCTGAACACTGAAGCTTTCTTT
v_gene: TRBV30; d_gene: .; abundance: .; j_gene: TRBJ1-5; CDR3aa: CACRNSRNQPQHF; CDR3nt: TGTGCCTGTAGGAACAGTCGAAATCAGCCCCAGCATTTT
v_gene: TRBV2; d_gene: TRBD1; abundance: .; j_gene: TRBJ2-1; CDR3aa: CASMRTGSRRQFF; CDR3nt: TGTGCCAGCATGAGGACAGGGTCCCGTAGGCAGTTCTTC
v_gene: TRBV15; d_gene: .; abundance: .; j_gene: TRBJ1-6; CDR3aa: CATSRDPGEPLHF; CDR3nt: TGTGCCACCAGCAGAGATCCCGGAGAGCCCCTCCACTTT
v_gene: TRBV9; d_gene: .; abundance: few; j_gene: TRBJ1-1; CDR3aa: CASSVGAQGTEAFF; CDR3nt: TGTGCCAGCAGCGTAGGGGCACAGGGCACTGAAGCTTTCTTT
v_gene: TRBV5-4; d_gene: .; abundance: .; j_gene: TRBJ2-2; CDR3aa: CASSLGRFYTGELFF; CDR3nt: TGTGCCAGCAGCTTGGGGCGGTTTTACACCGGGGAGCTGTTTTTT
v_gene: TRBV15; d_gene: TRBD2; abundance: .; j_gene: TRBJ2-7; CDR3aa: CATSRDRAGGHEQYF; CDR3nt: TGTGCCACCAGCAGAGATCGGGCGGGAGGCCACGAGCAGTACTTC
v_gene: TRBV19; d_gene: .; abundance: .; j_gene: TRBJ1-2; CDR3aa: CASSMFNEGAWVMNGYTF; CDR3nt: TGTGCCAGTAGTATGTTCAATGAGGGCGCTTGGGTAATGAATGGCTACACCTTC
v_gene: TRBV7-9; d_gene: .; abundance: .; j_gene: TRBJ1-3; CDR3aa: CSSSLDGSGAGNTIYF; CDR3nt: TGTTCCAGCAGCTTAGATGGGTCAGGGGCTGGAAACACCATATATTTT
v_gene: TRBV7-3; d_gene: .; abundance: .; j_gene: TRBJ2-6; CDR3aa: CASRSSTRALGANVLTF; CDR3nt: TGTGCCAGCAGGTCCAGCACCAGGGCTCTGGGGGCCAACGTCCTGACTTTC
v_gene: TRBV7-9; d_gene: .; abundance: .; j_gene: TRBJ2-7; CDR3aa: CASSLSRPPYEQYF; CDR3nt: TGTGCCAGCAGCTTAAGCAGGCCGCCCTACGAGCAGTACTTC
v_gene: TRBV7-7; d_gene: TRBD1; abundance: .; j_gene: TRBJ1-4; CDR3aa: CASSQGTGGNEKLFF; CDR3nt: TGTGCTAGCAGCCAGGGGACAGGGGGGAATGAAAAACTGTTTTTT
v_gene: TRBV5-1; d_gene: .; abundance: .; j_gene: TRBJ1-1; CDR3aa: CASSLSGGNSEAFF; CDR3nt: TGCGCCAGCAGCTTGTCGGGGGGAAACAGTGAAGCTTTCTTT
v_gene: TRBV2; d_gene: TRBD1; abundance: .; j_gene: TRBJ1-4; CDR3aa: CASSEGDRGEEKLFF; CDR3nt: TGTGCCAGCAGCGAGGGCGACAGGGGCGAAGAAAAACTGTTTTTT
v_gene: TRBV15; d_gene: TRBD2; abundance: .; j_gene: TRBJ2-4; CDR3aa: CATSRVGAGDKNIQYF; CDR3nt: TGTGCCACCAGCAGAGTAGGGGCGGGGGACAAAAACATTCAGTACTTC
v_gene: TRBV6-5; d_gene: TRBD1; abundance: .; j_gene: TRBJ1-6; CDR3aa: CASSYGQVQTWALHF; CDR3nt: TGTGCCAGCAGTTACGGACAGGTTCAGACCTGGGCCCTCCACTTT
v_gene: TRBV19; d_gene: TRBD2; abundance: few; j_gene: TRBJ2-2; CDR3aa: CASSIIRGRRAGELFF; CDR3nt: TGTGCCAGTAGTATAATTCGCGGGAGGAGGGCCGGGGAGCTGTTTTTT
v_gene: TRBV6-5; d_gene: .; abundance: .; j_gene: TRBJ1-2; CDR3aa: CASSYSRGPYGYTF; CDR3nt: TGTGCCAGCAGTTACTCGAGAGGCCCCTATGGCTACACCTTC
v_gene: TRBV10-3; d_gene: TRBD1; abundance: few; j_gene: TRBJ1-1; CDR3aa: CATSGTETEAFF; CDR3nt: TGTGCCACCAGCGGGACAGAAACTGAAGCTTTCTTT